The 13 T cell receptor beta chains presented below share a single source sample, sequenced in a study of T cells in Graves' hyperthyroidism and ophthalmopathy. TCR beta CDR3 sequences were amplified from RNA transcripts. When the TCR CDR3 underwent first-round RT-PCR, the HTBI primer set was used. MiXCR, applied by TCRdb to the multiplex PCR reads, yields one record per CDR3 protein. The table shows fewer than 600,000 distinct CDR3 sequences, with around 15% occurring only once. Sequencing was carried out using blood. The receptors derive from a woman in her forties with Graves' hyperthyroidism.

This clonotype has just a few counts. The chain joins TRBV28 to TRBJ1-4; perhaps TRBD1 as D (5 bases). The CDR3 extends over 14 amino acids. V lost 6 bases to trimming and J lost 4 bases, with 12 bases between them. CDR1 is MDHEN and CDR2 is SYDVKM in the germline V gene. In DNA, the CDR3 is TGTGCCAGCAGGAGAGGGGATTTTAATGAAAAACTGTTTTTT. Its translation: CASRRGDFNEKLFF.

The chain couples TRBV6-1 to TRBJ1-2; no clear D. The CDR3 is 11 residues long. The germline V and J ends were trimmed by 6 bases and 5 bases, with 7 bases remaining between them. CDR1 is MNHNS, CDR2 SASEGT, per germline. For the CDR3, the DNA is TGTGCCAGCAGCTGGTCATATGGCTACACCTTC. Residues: CASSWSYGYTF.

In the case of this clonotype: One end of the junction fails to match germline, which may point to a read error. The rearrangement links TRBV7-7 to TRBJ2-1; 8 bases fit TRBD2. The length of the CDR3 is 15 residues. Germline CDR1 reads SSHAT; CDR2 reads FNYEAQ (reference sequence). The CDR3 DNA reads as TGTGCTAGCAGCTTAGTGGTCGGGGGGGCGGATGAGCAGTTCTTC. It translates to CASSLVVGGADEQFF. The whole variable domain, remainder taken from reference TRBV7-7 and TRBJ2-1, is GAGVSQSPRYKVTKRGQDVTLRCDPISSHATLYWYQQALGQGPEFLTYFNYEAQPDKSGLPSDRFSAERPEGSISTLTIQRTEQRDSAMYRCASSLVVGGADEQFFGPGTRLTVL.

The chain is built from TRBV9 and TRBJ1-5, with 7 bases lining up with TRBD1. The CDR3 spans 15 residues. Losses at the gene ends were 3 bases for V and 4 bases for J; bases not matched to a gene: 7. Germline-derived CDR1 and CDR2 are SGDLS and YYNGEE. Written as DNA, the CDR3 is TGTGCCAGCAGCGGGACAGGCGCCACTAATCAGCCCCAGCATTTT. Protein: CASSGTGATNQPQHF.

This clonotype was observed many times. The CDR3 nucleotides read TGTGCCAGCAGCTTAGGGGGGACAGGAGTTGAAAAACTGTTTTTT. This sequence encodes CASSLGGTGVEKLFF. V is TRBV7-2 and J is TRBJ1-4; 8 bases are shared with TRBD1. This CDR3 comprises 15 residues. CDR1 and CDR2 from the germline V gene are SGHTA and FQGNSA. The ends lost 1 base at V and 7 bases at J; junction bases unmatched: 5. Looking up the rest from reference TRBV7-2 and TRBJ1-4 gives the full variable domain: GAGVSQSPSNKVTEKGKDVELRCDPISGHTALYWYRQSLGQGLEFLIYFQGNSAPDKSGLPSDRFSAERTGGSVSTLTIQRTQQEDSAVYLCASSLGGTGVEKLFFGSGTQLSVL.

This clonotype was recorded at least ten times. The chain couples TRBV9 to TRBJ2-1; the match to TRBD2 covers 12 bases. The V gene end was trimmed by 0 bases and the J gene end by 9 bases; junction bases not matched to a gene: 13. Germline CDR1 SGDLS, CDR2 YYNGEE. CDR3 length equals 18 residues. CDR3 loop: CASSVAELAGGGIGEQFF. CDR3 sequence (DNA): TGTGCCAGCAGCGTAGCCGAACTAGCGGGAGGTGGAATTGGTGAGCAGTTCTTC.

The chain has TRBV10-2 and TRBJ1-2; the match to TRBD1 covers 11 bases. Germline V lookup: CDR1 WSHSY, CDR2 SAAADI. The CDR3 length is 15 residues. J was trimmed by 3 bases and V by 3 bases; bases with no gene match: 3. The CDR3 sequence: CASSDGQGAHYGYTF. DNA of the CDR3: TGCGCCAGCAGTGATGGACAGGGGGCTCACTATGGCTACACCTTC.

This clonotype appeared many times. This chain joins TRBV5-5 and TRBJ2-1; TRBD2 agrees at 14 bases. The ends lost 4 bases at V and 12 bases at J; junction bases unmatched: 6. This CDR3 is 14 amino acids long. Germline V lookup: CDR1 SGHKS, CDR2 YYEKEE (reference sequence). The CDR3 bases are TGTGCCAGCAGCATGGGACTAGCGGGAGATGGGCAGTTCTTC. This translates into CASSMGLAGDGQFF.

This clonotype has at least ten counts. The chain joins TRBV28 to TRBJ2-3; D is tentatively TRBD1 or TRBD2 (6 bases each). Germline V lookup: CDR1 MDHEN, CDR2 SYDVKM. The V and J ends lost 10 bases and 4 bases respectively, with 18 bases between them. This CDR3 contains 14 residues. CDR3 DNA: TGTGCCAACGCGGCCTCGGGGGCCGCAGATACGCAGTATTTT. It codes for CANAASGAADTQYF.

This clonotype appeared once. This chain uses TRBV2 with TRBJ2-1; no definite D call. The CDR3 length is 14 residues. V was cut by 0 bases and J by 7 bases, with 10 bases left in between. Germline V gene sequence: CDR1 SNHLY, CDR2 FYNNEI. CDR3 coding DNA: TGTGCCAGCAGTGAAGCACTAATAGGGAATGAGCAGTTCTTC. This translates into CASSEALIGNEQFF.

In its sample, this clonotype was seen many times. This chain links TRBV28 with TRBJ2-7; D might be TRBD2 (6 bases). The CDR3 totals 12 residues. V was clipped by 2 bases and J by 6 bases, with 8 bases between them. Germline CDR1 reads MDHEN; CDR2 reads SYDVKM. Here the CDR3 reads CASSLLEGEQYF. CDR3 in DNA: TGTGCCAGCAGTTTACTGGAGGGCGAGCAGTACTTC.

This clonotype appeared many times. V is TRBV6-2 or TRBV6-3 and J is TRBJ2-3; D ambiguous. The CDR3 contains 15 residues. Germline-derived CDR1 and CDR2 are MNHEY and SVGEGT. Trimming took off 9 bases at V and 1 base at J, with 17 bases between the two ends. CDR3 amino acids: CASRGSPRGTDTQYF. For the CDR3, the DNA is TGTGCCAGTCGAGGCAGCCCTAGGGGCACAGATACGCAGTATTTT.

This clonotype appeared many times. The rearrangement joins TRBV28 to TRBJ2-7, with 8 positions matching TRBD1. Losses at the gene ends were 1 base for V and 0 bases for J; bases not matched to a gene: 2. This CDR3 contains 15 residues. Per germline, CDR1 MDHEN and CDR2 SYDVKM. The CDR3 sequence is CASSLYRGSSYEQYF. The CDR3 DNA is TGTGCCAGCAGTTTATACAGGGGGAGCTCCTACGAGCAGTACTTC.